This is a list of T cell receptor beta chains from one sample in a study of regulatory T cells in long-lasting Graves disease. Each CDR3 protein is one row after TCRdb ran MiXCR on the multiplex PCR reads. Among some 420,000 distinct CDR3 sequences listed, about 20% were seen once. The material was peripheral blood mononuclear cells (PBMCs), obtained when the disease was refractory, from a patient treated with antithyroid drugs. These receptors were collected from a female donor with Graves disease. The CDR3 runs from the conserved cysteine through the conserved F or W. Each record gives: V gene, D gene, J gene, clone size, CDR3 protein, CDR3 DNA. A D gene is named only where the DNA matches it firmly. Clone size, where shown, is once, few, many, or a class for clones that have expanded.

TRBV14,TRBD2,TRBJ2-7,few,CASSQGLAGWEQYF,TGTGCCAGCAGCCAAGGACTAGCGGGGTGGGAGCAGTACTTC
TRBV28,-,TRBJ1-2,many,CASGQDGYTF,TGTGCCAGCGGGCAAGATGGCTACACCTTC
TRBV7-2,-,TRBJ1-1,many,CASSSLGVRDTEAFF,TGTGCCAGCAGCTCCCTGGGGGTGAGGGACACTGAAGCTTTCTTT
TRBV7-6,-,TRBJ2-2,many,CASSFDGTGELFF,TGTGCCAGCAGCTTTGACGGGACCGGGGAGCTGTTTTTT
TRBV14,TRBD2,TRBJ2-4,-,CASSPTSGLAKNIQYF,TGTGCCAGCAGCCCAACTAGCGGATTAGCCAAAAACATTCAGTACTTC
TRBV28,-,TRBJ1-4,many,CASSFHDRGEKLFF,TGTGCCAGCAGTTTTCACGACAGAGGTGAAAAACTGTTTTTT
TRBV29-1,-,TRBJ1-1,-,CSVEDPAGAFF,TGCAGCGTTGAAGATCCCGCGGGAGCTTTCTTT
TRBV7-8,-,TRBJ2-2,many,CASTPGVTGELFF,TGTGCCAGCACCCCGGGGGTAACCGGGGAGCTGTTTTTT
TRBV7-2,TRBD1,TRBJ2-7,many,CASSLGTGVQYEQYF,TGTGCCAGCAGCTTAGGGACAGGGGTCCAATACGAGCAGTACTTC
TRBV10-3,-,TRBJ1-1,many,CAIMGNTEAFF,TGTGCCATCATGGGGAACACTGAAGCTTTCTTT
TRBV19,TRBD1,TRBJ2-7,few,CASSTPGTDYEQYF,TGTGCCAGTAGCACCCCCGGGACAGACTACGAGCAGTACTTC